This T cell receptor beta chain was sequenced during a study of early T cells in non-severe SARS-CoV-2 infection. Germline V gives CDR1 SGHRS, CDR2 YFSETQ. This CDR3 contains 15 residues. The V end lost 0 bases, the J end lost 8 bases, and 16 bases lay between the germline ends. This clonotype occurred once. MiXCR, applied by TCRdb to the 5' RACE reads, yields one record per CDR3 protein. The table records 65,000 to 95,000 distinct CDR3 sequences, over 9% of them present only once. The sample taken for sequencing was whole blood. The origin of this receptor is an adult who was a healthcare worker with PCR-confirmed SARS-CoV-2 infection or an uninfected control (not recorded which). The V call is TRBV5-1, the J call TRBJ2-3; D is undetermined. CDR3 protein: CASSLADPEYSTQYF. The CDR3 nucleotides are TGCGCCAGCAGCTTGGCCGACCCCGAATATAGTACGCAGTATTTT.